One and the same sample provided the 13 T cell receptor beta chains below, sequenced in a study of blood T cell repertoires in COVID-19. TCRdb keeps only in-frame clones here, not all; method: immunoSEQ multiplex PCR. In the table there are about 110,000 clones, about 80% of which are singletons. Specimen: peripheral blood. These receptors were taken from a woman in her 70s with acute or convalescent COVID-19.

J is TRBJ2-5 and V is TRBV12-3 or TRBV12-4; D gene ambiguous. The CDR3 contains 12 residues. Between the trimmed V and J ends, which lost 3 bases and 4 bases, there was a span of 6 bases. The CDR3 region has the DNA TGTGCCAGCAGTTTTTTTAGAGAGACCCAGTACTTC. Its translation: CASSFFRETQYF.

The chain recombines TRBV13 with TRBJ2-2, with TRBD1 as a possible D gene (6 bases). Germline V gene data show CDR1 as PRHDT and CDR2 as FYEKMQ (reference sequence). CDR3 size: 18 residues. V was shortened by 3 bases and J by 1 base, with 18 bases between the two germline ends. CDR3 sequence: CASSFRTPGTRNTGELFF. DNA of the CDR3: TGTGCCAGCAGCTTTAGGACCCCCGGGACACGGAACACCGGGGAGCTGTTTTTT.

V usage is TRBV11-2 and J usage is TRBJ1-4; tentatively, D is TRBD1 (5 bases). Trimming removed 5 bases at V and 3 bases at J, with 19 bases between. CDR1 is SGHAT and CDR2 is FQNNGV in the germline V gene. The CDR3 covers 17 residues. The CDR3 coding sequence is TGTGCCAGCAGCCCCCTAGCGCGCACAGGATCTAATGAAAAACTGTTTTTT. Amino acid sequence: CASSPLARTGSNEKLFF.

The rearrangement links TRBV19 to TRBJ1-3; D is undetermined. With 5 bases removed from V and 0 bases from J, the gap between germline ends came to 5 bases. The CDR3 spans 13 residues. Germline CDR1 and CDR2: LNHDA and SQIVND (reference sequence). This CDR3 reads CASSLLSGNTIYF. Here the CDR3 DNA reads TGTGCCAGTAGTTTACTCTCTGGAAACACCATATATTTT.

The chain carries TRBV10-3 and TRBJ2-5; 7 bases map to TRBD1. V lost 6 bases, J lost 3 bases, and 13 bases stayed unmatched. The germline gives CDR1 ENHRY, CDR2 SYGVKD. The CDR3 length is 16 residues. CDR3 DNA: TGTGCCATCAGAGCAGACAGGGTAGGGATCAAAGAGACCCAGTACTTC. It codes for CAIRADRVGIKETQYF.

This clone was found many times. This chain joins TRBV2 and TRBJ1-2; TRBD1 matches 9 bases. This CDR3 region has 16 residues. Germline CDR1 reads SNHLY; CDR2 reads FYNNEI. V trimming: 4 bases; J trimming: 2 bases; junction bases outside the gene matches: 8. CDR3 nucleotides: TGTGCCAGCAGTGGAGGCGGGGACAGGGCCAACTATGGCTACACCTTC. Translation gives CASSGGGDRANYGYTF.

DNA for the CDR3: TGTGCCAGCCTTAGGGTAGGGGGCACTGAAGCTTTCTTT. Translating it yields CASLRVGGTEAFF. The chain carries TRBV12-3 or TRBV12-4 and TRBJ1-1; tentative D call: TRBD1 (6 bases). V was pared by 8 bases and J by 4 bases, with 14 bases between. CDR3 length: 13 amino acids.

The chain combines TRBV2 with TRBJ1-1; TRBD1 matches at 9 bases. CDR1 SNHLY and CDR2 FYNNEI come from the germline V gene. V was clipped by 5 bases and J by 8 bases; unmatched bases: 15. The CDR3 is 16 residues long. CDR3 protein: CASSRAPGQGAREAFF. In DNA, the CDR3 is TGTGCCAGCAGTCGTGCCCCGGGACAGGGAGCCCGCGAAGCTTTCTTT.

This chain uses TRBV2 with TRBJ1-2; TRBD1 aligns across 10 bases. V lost 8 bases, J lost 4 bases, and 7 bases stayed unmatched. From germline, CDR1 is SNHLY and CDR2 FYNNEI. The CDR3 loop spans 14 amino acids. In nucleotides, the CDR3 is TGTGCCAGCTCCCGGGACAGGGGTCCCTATGGCTACACCTTC. Translating it yields CASSRDRGPYGYTF.

This sequence joins TRBV5-1 and TRBJ1-5, with D uncertain. V lost 2 bases to trimming and J lost 1 base, with 10 bases between them. The CDR3 extends over 15 amino acids. Germline V gives CDR1 SGHRS, CDR2 YFSETQ. The CDR3 loop reads CASSLGGQSNQPQHF. For the CDR3, the DNA is TGCGCCAGCAGCTTAGGCGGGCAGAGCAATCAGCCCCAGCATTTT.

V gene TRBV10-1 combines with J gene TRBJ1-1, with TRBD1 as a possible D gene (5 bases). Trimming left V 0 bases short and J 4 bases short, with 9 bases between. Germline CDR1 WNHNN, CDR2 SYGVQD (reference sequence). The CDR3 consists of 14 residues. The CDR3 coding sequence is TGCGCCAGCAGTGAGTCGTCCGGGGGCACTGAAGCTTTCTTT. Its translation: CASSESSGGTEAFF.

The CDR3 loop is CASSPTSGVSTDTQYF. In DNA form, the CDR3 reads TGTGCCAGCAGCCCAACTAGCGGGGTTTCCACAGATACGCAGTATTTT. The genes are TRBV5-5 and TRBJ2-3, with 10 bases aligning to TRBD2. Trimming cost V 4 bases and J 2 bases; bases outside gene matches: 7. The CDR3 extends over 16 amino acids. Germline CDR1 reads SGHKS; CDR2 reads YYEKEE (reference sequence).

J is TRBJ2-5 and V is TRBV19; the D gene is possibly TRBD1 (6 bases). The germline V gene encodes CDR1 LNHDA and CDR2 SQIVND (reference sequence). The CDR3 is made up of 13 amino acids. Trimming took off 6 bases at V and 5 bases at J, with 13 bases between the two ends. The CDR3 nucleotides read TGTGCCAGTAGCCCCTGGCAGGGGGAGACCCAGTACTTC. Translation: CASSPWQGETQYF. The full variable domain, rest sourced from reference TRBV19 and TRBJ2-5, is DGGITQSPKYLFRKEGQNVTLSCEQNLNHDAMYWYRQDPGQGLRLIYYSQIVNDFQKGDIAEGYSVSREKKESFPLTVTSAQKNPTAFYLCASSPWQGETQYFGPGTRLLVL.